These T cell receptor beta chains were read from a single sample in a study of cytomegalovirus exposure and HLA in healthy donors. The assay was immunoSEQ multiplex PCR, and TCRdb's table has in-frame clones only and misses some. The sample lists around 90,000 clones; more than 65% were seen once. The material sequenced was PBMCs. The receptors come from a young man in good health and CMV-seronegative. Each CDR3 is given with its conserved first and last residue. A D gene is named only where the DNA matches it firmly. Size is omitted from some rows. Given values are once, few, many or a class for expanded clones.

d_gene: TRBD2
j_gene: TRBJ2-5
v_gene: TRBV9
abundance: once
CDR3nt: TGTGCCAGCAGCGAGCCCCTGGGGCGGGGGGCGGACGAGGCCCAGTACTTC
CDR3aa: CASSEPLGRGADEAQYF

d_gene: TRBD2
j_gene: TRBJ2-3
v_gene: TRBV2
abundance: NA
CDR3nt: TGTGCCAGCAGTGCTGGAGGACTAGCGGGGGGGGATACGCAGTATTTT
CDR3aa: CASSAGGLAGGDTQYF

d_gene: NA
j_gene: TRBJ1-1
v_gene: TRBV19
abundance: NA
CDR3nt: TGTGCCAGTAGAACAGGGAACACTGAAGCTTTCTTT
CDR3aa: CASRTGNTEAFF

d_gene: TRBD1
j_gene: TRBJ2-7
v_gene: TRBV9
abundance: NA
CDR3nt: TGTGCCAGCAGCGTAGGGGACAGGGGAGAGTACGAGCAGTACTTC
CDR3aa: CASSVGDRGEYEQYF

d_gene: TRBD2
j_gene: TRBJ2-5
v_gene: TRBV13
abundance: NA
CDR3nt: TGTGCCAGCAGCTTAGAGGGGACTAGTGAGACCCAGTACTTC
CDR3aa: CASSLEGTSETQYF

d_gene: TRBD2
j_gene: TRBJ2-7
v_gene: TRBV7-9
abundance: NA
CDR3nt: TGTGCCAGCAGCTGGGGGGGCTACGAGCAGTACTTC
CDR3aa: CASSWGGYEQYF

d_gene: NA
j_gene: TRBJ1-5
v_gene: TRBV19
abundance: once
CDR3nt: TGTGCCAGTAGACTACAGGGTGGCAATCAGCCCCAGCATTTT
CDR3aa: CASRLQGGNQPQHF

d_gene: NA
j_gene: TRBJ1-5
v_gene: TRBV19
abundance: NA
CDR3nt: TGTGCCAGTAGTAGGACAGACAGTCAGCCCCAGCATTTT
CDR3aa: CASSRTDSQPQHF

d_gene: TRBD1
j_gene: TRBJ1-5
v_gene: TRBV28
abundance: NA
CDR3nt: TGTGCCAGTCACAGGGGATTGGGCAATCAGCCCCAGCATTTT
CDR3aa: CASHRGLGNQPQHF

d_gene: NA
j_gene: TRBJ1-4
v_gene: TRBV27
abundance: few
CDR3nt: TGTGCCAGCATGGAGGATATAAGAGTGGGGGGTACTAATGAAAAACTGTTTTTT
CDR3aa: CASMEDIRVGGTNEKLFF

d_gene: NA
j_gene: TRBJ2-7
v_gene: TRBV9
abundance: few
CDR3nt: TGTGCCAGCAGCGTTGGCGGGGGCCCCTACGAGCAGTACTTC
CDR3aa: CASSVGGGPYEQYF

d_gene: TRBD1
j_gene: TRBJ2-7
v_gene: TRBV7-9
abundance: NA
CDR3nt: TGTGCCAGCAGCGATTGGGGACAGGGAGGAAACTACGAGCAGTACTTC
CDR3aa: CASSDWGQGGNYEQYF

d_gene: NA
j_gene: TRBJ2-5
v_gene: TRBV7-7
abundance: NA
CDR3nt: TGTGCTAGCAGCTTAGGCGTAATTGGAGCCTCACAAGAGACCCAGTACTTC
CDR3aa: CASSLGVIGASQETQYF

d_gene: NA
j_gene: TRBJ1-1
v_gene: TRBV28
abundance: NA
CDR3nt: TGTGCCAGCAGTTTAACCCCGGCAGCCCAGGGCACTGAAGCTTTCTTT
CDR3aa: CASSLTPAAQGTEAFF

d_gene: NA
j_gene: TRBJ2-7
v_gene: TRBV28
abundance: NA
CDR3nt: TGTGCCAGCAGTTTGGGCAGGACTTTCTCCTACGAGCAGTACTTC
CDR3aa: CASSLGRTFSYEQYF

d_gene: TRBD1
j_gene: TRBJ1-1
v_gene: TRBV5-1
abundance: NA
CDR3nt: TGCGCCAGCAGCTCACAGGGGGGCACTGAAGCTTTCTTT
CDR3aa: CASSSQGGTEAFF

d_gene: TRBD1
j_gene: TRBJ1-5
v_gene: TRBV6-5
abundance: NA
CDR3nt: TGTGCCAGCAGTCCGACAGGACAGGGGAATCAGCCCCAGCATTTT
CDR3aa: CASSPTGQGNQPQHF

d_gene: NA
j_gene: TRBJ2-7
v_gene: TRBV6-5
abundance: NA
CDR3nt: TGTGCTGGCCGAGAGGGCAGATCCTACGAGCAGTACTTC
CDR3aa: CAGREGRSYEQYF

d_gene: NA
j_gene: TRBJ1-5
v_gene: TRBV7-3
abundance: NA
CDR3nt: TGTGCCAGCAGCCCCCGCTATAGCAATCAGCCCCAGCATTTT
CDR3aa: CASSPRYSNQPQHF

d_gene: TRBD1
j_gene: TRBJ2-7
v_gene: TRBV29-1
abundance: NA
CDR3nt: TGCAGCGTTCGTTCGACAGGGGCCGAGCAGTACTTC
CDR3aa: CSVRSTGAEQYF

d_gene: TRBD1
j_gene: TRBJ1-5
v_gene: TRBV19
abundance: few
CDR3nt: TGTGCCAGTAGTATAGAAAATCCGGACAGGGATTACCAGCCCCAGCATTTT
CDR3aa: CASSIENPDRDYQPQHF

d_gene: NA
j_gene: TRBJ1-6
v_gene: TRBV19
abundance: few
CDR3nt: TGTGCCAGTACCCCAAAGTGGAGTTCCTATAATTCACCCCTCCACTTT
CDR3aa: CASTPKWSSYNSPLHF

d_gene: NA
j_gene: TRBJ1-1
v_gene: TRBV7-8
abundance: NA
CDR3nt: TGTGCCAGCAGCTCGACAGGTTCAGGCCTGACTGAAGCTTTCTTT
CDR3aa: CASSSTGSGLTEAFF

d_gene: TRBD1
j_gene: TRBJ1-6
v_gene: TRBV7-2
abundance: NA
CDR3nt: TGTGCCAGCAGCTTAGTCGACAGGGGGGCGTGGATCTTT
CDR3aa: CASSLVDRGAWIF

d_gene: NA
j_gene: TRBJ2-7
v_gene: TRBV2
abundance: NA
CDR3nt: TGTGCCAGCAGTCGGACAGCCTCCTACGAGCAGTACTTC
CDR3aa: CASSRTASYEQYF

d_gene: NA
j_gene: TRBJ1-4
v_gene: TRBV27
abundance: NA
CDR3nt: TGTGCCAGCAGTTTTAACAGGGATCGGTATGAAAAACTGTTTTTT
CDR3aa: CASSFNRDRYEKLFF

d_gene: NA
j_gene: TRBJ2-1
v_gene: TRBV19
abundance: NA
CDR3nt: TGTGCCAGTAGTACGACTCGGAGCTCCTACAATGAGCAGTTCTTC
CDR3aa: CASSTTRSSYNEQFF

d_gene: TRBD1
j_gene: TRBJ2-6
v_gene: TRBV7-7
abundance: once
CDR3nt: TGTGCCAGCAGCCCTCGACAGGGTACTGGGGCCAACGTCCTGACTTTC
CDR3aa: CASSPRQGTGANVLTF

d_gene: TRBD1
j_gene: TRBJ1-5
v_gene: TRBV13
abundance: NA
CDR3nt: TGTGCCAGCAGCTTATACGGACAGGCAGATCAGCCCCAGCATTTT
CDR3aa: CASSLYGQADQPQHF

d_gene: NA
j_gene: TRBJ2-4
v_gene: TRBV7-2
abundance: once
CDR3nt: TGTGCCAGCAGCACCCCCCCCCGGGAATCCAAAAACATTCAGTACTTC
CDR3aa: CASSTPPRESKNIQYF

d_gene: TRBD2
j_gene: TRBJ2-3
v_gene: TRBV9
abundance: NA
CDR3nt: TGTGCCCAGCAAAGAGGGGCGGGGGGGCCATTTCTTTTAGATACGCAGTATTTT
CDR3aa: CAQQRGAGGPFLLDTQYF

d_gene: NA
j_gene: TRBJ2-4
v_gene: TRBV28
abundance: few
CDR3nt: TGTGCCAGCAGTTTTGGAGGGGTCAAAAACATTCAGTACTTC
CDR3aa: CASSFGGVKNIQYF

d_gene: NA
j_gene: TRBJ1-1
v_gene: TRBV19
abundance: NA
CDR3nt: TGTGCCAGTAACGAGGGGGTAGGGAACACTGAAGCTTTCTTT
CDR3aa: CASNEGVGNTEAFF

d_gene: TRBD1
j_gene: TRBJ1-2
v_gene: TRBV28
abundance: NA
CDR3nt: TGTGCCAGCAGTCTAGGACAGGTCGACGGCTACACCTTC
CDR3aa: CASSLGQVDGYTF

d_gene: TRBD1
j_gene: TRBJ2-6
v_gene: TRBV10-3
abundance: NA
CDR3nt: TGTGCCATCAGCAGGAACCGGGACAGGGGGGAGGTGGGGGCCAACGTCCTGACTTTC
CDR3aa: CAISRNRDRGEVGANVLTF

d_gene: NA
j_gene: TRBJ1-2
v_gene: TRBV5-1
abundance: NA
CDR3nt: TGCGCCAGCAGCTTGGGGGTTCAACCAGGGGCTAACTATGGCTACACCTTC
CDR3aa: CASSLGVQPGANYGYTF

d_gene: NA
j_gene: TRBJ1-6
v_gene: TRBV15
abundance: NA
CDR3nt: TGTGCCACCAGCAGGGACAGTTTAAATTCACCCCTCCACTTT
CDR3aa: CATSRDSLNSPLHF

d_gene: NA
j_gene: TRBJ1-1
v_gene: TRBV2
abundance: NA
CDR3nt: TGTGCCAGCATAAATTCAGGAAGGACTGAAGCTTTCTTT
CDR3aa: CASINSGRTEAFF

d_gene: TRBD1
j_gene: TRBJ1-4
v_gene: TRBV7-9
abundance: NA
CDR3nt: TGTGCCAGCAGCTTCTCGACAGGGTTATATGAAAAACTGTTTTTT
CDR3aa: CASSFSTGLYEKLFF

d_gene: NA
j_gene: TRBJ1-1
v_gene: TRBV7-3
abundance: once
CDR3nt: TGTGCCAGCAGCCCTAGTAGGGGTATAGGCACTGAAGCTTTCTTT
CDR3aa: CASSPSRGIGTEAFF

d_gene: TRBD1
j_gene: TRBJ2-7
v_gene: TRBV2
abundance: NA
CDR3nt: TGTGCCAGCAGAAAGCAGGACAGGGGGTACGAGCAGTACTTC
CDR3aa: CASRKQDRGYEQYF

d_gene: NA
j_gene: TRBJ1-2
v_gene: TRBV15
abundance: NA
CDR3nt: TGTGCCACCAGCAGAACAATTTCGGGGGTGAGCTACACCTTC
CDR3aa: CATSRTISGVSYTF

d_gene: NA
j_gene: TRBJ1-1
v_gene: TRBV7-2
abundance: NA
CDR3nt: TGTGCCAGCAGCTTAGCCCCCCGAGGTAAGGAAGCTTTCTTT
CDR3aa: CASSLAPRGKEAFF

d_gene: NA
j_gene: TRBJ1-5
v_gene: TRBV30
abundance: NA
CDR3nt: TGTGCCTGGAGTGGGCACGGGGGGGGTGTTCAGCCCCAGCATTTT
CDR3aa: CAWSGHGGGVQPQHF

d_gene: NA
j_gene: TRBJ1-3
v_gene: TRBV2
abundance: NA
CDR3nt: TGTGCCAGCGGGGGGGCGTTCTCTGGAAACACCATATATTTT
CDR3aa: CASGGAFSGNTIYF

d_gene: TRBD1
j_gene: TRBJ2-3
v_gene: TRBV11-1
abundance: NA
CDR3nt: TGTGCCAGCAGCTTCTTGGGACAGTCTAGCACAGATACGCAGTATTTT
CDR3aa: CASSFLGQSSTDTQYF

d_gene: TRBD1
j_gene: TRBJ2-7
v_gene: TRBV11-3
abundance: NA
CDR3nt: TGTGCCAGCAGCCAAGGACAGGGGTCGTACGAGCAGTACTTC
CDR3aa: CASSQGQGSYEQYF

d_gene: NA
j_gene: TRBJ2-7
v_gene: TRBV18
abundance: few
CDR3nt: TGTGCCAGCTCACCTGCCCCAGGGGCCTACGAGCAGTACTTC
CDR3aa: CASSPAPGAYEQYF

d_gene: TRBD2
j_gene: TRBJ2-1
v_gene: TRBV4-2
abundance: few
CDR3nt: TGTGCCAGCAGCCTTACTGAGCGGGGGGACTACAATGAGCAGTTCTTC
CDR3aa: CASSLTERGDYNEQFF

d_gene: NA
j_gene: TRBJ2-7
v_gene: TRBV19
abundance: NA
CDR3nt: TGTGCCAGTAGTGCGGGACAGACCTACGAGCAGTACTTC
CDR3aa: CASSAGQTYEQYF

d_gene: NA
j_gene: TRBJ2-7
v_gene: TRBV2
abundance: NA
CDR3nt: TGTGCCAGCATTCGGGACAACGCCTACGAGCAGTACTTC
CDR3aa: CASIRDNAYEQYF

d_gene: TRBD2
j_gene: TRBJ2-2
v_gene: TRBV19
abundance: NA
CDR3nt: TGTGCCAGTTACTCCCTTACGGCGGCTAGCGGGGGCCCCGGGGAGCTGTTTTTT
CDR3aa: CASYSLTAASGGPGELFF

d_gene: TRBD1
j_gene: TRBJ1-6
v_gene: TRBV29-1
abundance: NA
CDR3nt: TGCAGCGCGGGACAGGGCAATAATTCACCCCTCCACTTT
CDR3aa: CSAGQGNNSPLHF

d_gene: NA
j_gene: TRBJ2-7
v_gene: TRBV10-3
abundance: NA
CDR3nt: TGTGCCATCAGTGAGGGACAGCCTATGGTCGGGTACGAGCAGTACTTC
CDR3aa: CAISEGQPMVGYEQYF